Listed below are T cell receptor beta chains from one sample, sequenced in a study of cytomegalovirus exposure and HLA in healthy donors. Produced via immunoSEQ multiplex PCR; TCRdb's table is partial and in-frame only. The sample contains around 88,000 clones, 74% of which appear only once. Specimen: PBMCs. These receptors were taken from a male donor in good health and CMV-seronegative. The CDR3 runs from the conserved cysteine through the conserved F or W. The D gene is left open where the match is weak. Clone size is given for some rows only: seen once, a few or many times, or a class if the clone is expanded.

d_gene,j_gene,v_gene,abundance,CDR3aa,CDR3nt
.,TRBJ2-7,TRBV5-6,.,CASSLGPGFLTYEQYF,TGTGCCAGCAGCCTCGGCCCCGGGTTTCTGACCTACGAGCAGTACTTC
.,TRBJ1-4,TRBV6-5,few,CASSGQANEKLFF,TGTGCCAGCTCGGGACAAGCTAATGAAAAACTGTTTTTT
.,TRBJ2-1,TRBV28,.,CASNRVTGAYNEQFF,TGTGCCAGCAATCGTGTAACAGGAGCATACAATGAGCAGTTCTTC
.,TRBJ2-3,TRBV5-6,once,CASSFFRDTDTQYF,TGTGCCAGCAGCTTTTTCAGGGACACAGATACGCAGTATTTT
.,TRBJ1-1,TRBV5-1,.,CASSLGVRNTEAFF,TGCGCCAGCAGCTTAGGGGTGAGGAACACTGAAGCTTTCTTT
TRBD1,TRBJ2-6,TRBV5-1,.,CASSQRSTGASSGANVLTF,TGCGCCAGCAGCCAACGGTCGACAGGGGCCAGCTCTGGGGCCAACGTCCTGACTTTC
.,TRBJ2-6,TRBV5-4,.,CASSVPIRANVLTF,TGTGCCAGCAGCGTACCTATCCGGGCCAACGTCCTGACTTTC
.,TRBJ1-5,TRBV28,.,CASSLGWSQPQHF,TGTGCCAGCAGTTTGGGTTGGAGTCAGCCCCAGCATTTT
TRBD1,TRBJ1-2,TRBV27,few,CASSSTGGRYGYTF,TGTGCCAGCAGTTCAACAGGGGGTCGCTATGGCTACACCTTC
TRBD2,TRBJ2-1,TRBV19,.,CASKRTSGRSGMNNYNEQFF,TGTGCCAGTAAACGGACTAGCGGGAGGTCAGGAATGAACAACTACAATGAGCAGTTCTTC
TRBD1,TRBJ1-2,TRBV19,.,CASSMAGDRGLNYGYTF,TGTGCCAGTAGTATGGCTGGTGACAGGGGGCTGAACTATGGCTACACCTTC
TRBD2,TRBJ2-1,TRBV19,.,CASSSGRGIYNEQFF,TGTGCCAGTAGCAGCGGGAGGGGTATATACAATGAGCAGTTCTTC
TRBD1,TRBJ2-1,TRBV5-4,.,CASSLPGQHNEQFF,TGTGCCAGCAGCTTACCGGGACAGCACAATGAGCAGTTCTTC
.,TRBJ2-6,TRBV28,once,CASSLPGAGANVLTF,TGTGCCAGCAGTCTCCCGGGGGCTGGGGCCAACGTCCTGACTTTC
.,TRBJ2-7,TRBV7-2,.,CASSLKRREHEQYF,TGTGCCAGCAGCTTAAAACGACGGGAGCACGAGCAGTACTTC
TRBD1,TRBJ1-1,TRBV19,few,CASSRTGSNMNTEAFF,TGTGCCAGTAGCCGGACAGGGTCCAATATGAACACTGAAGCTTTCTTT
TRBD1,TRBJ1-5,TRBV6-1,.,CASRGDRVGHQPQHF,TGTGCCAGCAGGGGGGACAGGGTAGGGCATCAGCCCCAGCATTTT
TRBD1,TRBJ1-5,TRBV19,.,CAGRQGDQPQHF,TGTGCCGGGAGACAGGGGGATCAGCCCCAGCATTTT
.,TRBJ1-5,TRBV29-1,.,CSVAGSNQPQHF,TGCAGCGTTGCGGGTAGCAATCAGCCCCAGCATTTT
.,TRBJ2-1,TRBV27,.,CASSPATGLFYNEQFF,TGTGCCAGCAGTCCAGCCACGGGACTCTTCTACAATGAGCAGTTCTTC
TRBD1,TRBJ1-6,TRBV30,.,CAWTFETGRNSPLHF,TGTGCCTGGACATTCGAGACAGGGAGAAATTCACCCCTCCACTTT
.,TRBJ2-7,TRBV28,.,CASSTQAGKNYEQYF,TGTGCCAGCAGTACCCAGGCAGGGAAAAACTACGAGCAGTACTTC
TRBD1,TRBJ2-5,TRBV5-1,.,CASSPDRAEETQYF,TGCGCCAGCAGCCCGGACAGGGCCGAAGAGACCCAGTACTTC
.,TRBJ2-7,TRBV27,.,CASSLYGGNYEQYF,TGTGCCAGCAGTTTATACGGCGGGAACTACGAGCAGTACTTC
.,TRBJ1-2,TRBV21-1,.,CASSRGPPGGYGYTF,TGTGCCAGCAGCAGAGGACCTCCGGGAGGCTATGGCTACACCTTC
TRBD1,TRBJ2-1,TRBV15,.,CATSRGQGVYNEQFF,TGTGCCACCAGCAGAGGACAGGGGGTTTACAATGAGCAGTTCTTC
.,TRBJ2-2,TRBV7-3,.,CASSLMRINTGELFF,TGTGCCAGCAGCTTAATGCGGATTAACACCGGGGAGCTGTTTTTT
.,TRBJ1-1,TRBV28,.,CASSETATINTEAFF,TGTGCCAGCAGCGAGACAGCGACGATTAACACTGAAGCTTTCTTT
TRBD1,TRBJ1-1,TRBV28,.,CASRQGSTEAFF,TGTGCCAGCAGACAGGGGAGCACTGAAGCTTTCTTT